This T cell receptor beta chain was profiled in a study of blood T cell repertoires in COVID-19. About the study: T cells, B-cell-depleted T cells, or PBMCs supplied cDNA or gDNA.

Germline CDR1 MNHEY, CDR2 SVGAGI. With 8 bases removed from V and 5 bases from J, the gap between germline ends came to 13 bases. This CDR3 comprises 13 residues. The assay was immunoSEQ multiplex PCR, and TCRdb's table has in-frame clones only and misses some. This sample has about 95,000 clones, with 89% found just once. Patients at the Seattle site were enrolled during active infection and followed longitudinally. This TCR derives from a man aged 45-65 years with COVID-19, enrolled during active disease. Sequenced: peripheral blood. J is TRBJ2-4 and V is TRBV6-5, with D possibly TRBD2 on 6 matching bases. CDR3 residues: CASRRVGENIQYF. The CDR3 bases are TGTGCCAGCCGGAGGGTGGGCGAAAACATTCAGTACTTC.